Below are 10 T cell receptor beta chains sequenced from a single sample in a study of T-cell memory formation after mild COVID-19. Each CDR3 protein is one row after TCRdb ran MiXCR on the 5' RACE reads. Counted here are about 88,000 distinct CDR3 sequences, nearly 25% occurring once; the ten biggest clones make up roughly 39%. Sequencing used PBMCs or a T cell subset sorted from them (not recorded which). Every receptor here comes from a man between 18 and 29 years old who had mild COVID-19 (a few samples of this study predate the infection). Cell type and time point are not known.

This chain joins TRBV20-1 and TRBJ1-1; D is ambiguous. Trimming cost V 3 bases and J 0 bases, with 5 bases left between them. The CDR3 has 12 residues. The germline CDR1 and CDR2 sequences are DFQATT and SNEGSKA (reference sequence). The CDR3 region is CSARSVNTEAFF. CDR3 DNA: TGCAGTGCTAGGTCGGTGAACACTGAAGCTTTCTTT.

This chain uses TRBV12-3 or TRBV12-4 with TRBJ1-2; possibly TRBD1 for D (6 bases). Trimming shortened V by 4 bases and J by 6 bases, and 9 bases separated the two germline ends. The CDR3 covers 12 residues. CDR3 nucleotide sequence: TGTGCCAGCAGTTGGGGGGCGGATGGCTACACCTTC. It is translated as CASSWGADGYTF.

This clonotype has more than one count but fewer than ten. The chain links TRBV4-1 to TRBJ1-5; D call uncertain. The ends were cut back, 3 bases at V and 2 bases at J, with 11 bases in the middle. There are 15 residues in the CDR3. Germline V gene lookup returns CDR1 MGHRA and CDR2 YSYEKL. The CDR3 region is CASSHPGQGNQPQHF. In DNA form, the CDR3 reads TGCGCCAGCAGCCACCCTGGGCAAGGCAATCAGCCCCAGCATTTT.

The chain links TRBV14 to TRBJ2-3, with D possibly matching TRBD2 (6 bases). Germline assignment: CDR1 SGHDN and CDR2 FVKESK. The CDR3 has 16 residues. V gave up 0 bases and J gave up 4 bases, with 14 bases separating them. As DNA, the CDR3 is TGTGCCAGCAGCCAAGAAGATCGGGACTTCCCAGATACGCAGTATTTT. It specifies CASSQEDRDFPDTQYF.

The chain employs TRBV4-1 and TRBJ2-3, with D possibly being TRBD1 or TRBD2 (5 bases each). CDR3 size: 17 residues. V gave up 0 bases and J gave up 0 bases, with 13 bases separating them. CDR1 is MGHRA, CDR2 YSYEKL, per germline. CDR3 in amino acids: CASSQDEGLRSTDTQYF. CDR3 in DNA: TGCGCCAGCAGCCAAGATGAGGGGCTCAGGAGCACAGATACGCAGTATTTT.

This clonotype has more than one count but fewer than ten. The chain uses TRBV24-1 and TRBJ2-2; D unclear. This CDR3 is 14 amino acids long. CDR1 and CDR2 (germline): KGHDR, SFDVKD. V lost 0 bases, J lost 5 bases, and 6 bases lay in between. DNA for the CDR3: TGTGCCACCAGTGATTTGTTACAGACCGGGGAGCTGTTTTTT. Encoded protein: CATSDLLQTGELFF.

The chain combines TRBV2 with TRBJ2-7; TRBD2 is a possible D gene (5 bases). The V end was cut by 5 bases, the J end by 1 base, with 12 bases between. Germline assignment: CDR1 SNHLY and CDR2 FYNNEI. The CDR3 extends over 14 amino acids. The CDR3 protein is CASSLRGYSYEQYV. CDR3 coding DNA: TGTGCCAGCAGTCTACGGGGTTATTCCTACGAGCAGTACGTC.

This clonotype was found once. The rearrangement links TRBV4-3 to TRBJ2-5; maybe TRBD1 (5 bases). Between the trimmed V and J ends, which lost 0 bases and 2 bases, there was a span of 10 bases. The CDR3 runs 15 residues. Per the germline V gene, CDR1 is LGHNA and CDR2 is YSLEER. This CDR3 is CASSQDMGLQETQYF. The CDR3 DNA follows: TGCGCCAGCAGCCAAGATATGGGGCTGCAAGAGACCCAGTACTTC.

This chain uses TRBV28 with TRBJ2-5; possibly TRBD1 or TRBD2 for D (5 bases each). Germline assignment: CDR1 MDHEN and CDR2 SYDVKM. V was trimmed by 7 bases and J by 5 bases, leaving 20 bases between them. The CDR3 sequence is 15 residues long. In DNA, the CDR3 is TGTGCCAGCATTTCCCTCGGGGCTATGGGGGAGACCCAGTACTTC. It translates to CASISLGAMGETQYF.

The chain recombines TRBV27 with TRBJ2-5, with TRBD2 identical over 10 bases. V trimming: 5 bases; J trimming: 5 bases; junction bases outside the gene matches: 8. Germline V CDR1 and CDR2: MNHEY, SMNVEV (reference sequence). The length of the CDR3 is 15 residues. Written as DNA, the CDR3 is TGTGCCAGCAGTATCCTGAGCGGGGGGGCGGAGACCCAGTACTTC. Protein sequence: CASSILSGGAETQYF.